A single sample gave rise to the 31 T cell receptor beta chains below, sequenced in a study of blood T cell repertoires in COVID-19. Sequenced by immunoSEQ multiplex PCR; TCRdb stores in-frame clones only, minus some. The data contain about 210,000 clones, 80% to 90% of them singletons. The specimen sequenced was peripheral blood. Source of these receptors: a man aged 50 to 59 with active or convalescent COVID-19.

A remark on this clone: The germline gene is not matched at one end of the junction; a read error may be the cause. The sample has other DNA sequences that encode this CDR3 too. The V and J genes are TRBV28 and TRBJ2-5; D not resolved. CDR1 and CDR2 (germline): MDHEN, SYDVKM. The CDR3 length is 12 residues. CDR3 amino acids: CASTLSGETQYF. The CDR3 DNA is TGCGCCAGCACTCTCAGTGGTGAGACCCAGTACTTC. Filled out from reference TRBV28 and TRBJ2-5, the complete variable domain reads DVKVTQSSRYLVKRTGEKVFLECVQDMDHENMFWYRQDPGLGLRLIYFSYDVKMKEKGDIPEGYSVSREKKERFSLILESASTNQTSMYLCASTLSGETQYFGPGTRLLVL.

The V call is TRBV27, the J call TRBJ2-7, with D possibly matching TRBD1 (5 bases). The germline CDR1 and CDR2 sequences are MNHEY and SMNVEV (reference sequence). The V and J ends lost 2 bases and 2 bases respectively, with 10 bases between them. This CDR3 spans 14 amino acids. This CDR3 is CASSLKGPPYEQYF. DNA of the CDR3: TGTGCCAGCAGTTTAAAGGGGCCCCCCTACGAGCAGTACTTC.

This rearrangement joins TRBV30 to TRBJ1-4, with 9 positions matching TRBD1. The V and J ends lost 4 bases and 4 bases, in that order; junction bases with no gene match: 10. This CDR3 has 16 amino acids. Germline loops: CDR1 GTSNPN, CDR2 SVGIG (reference sequence). As DNA, the CDR3 is TGTGCCTGGACCGATCCCATGACAGGGGGTAATGAAAAACTGTTTTTT. Its translation: CAWTDPMTGGNEKLFF.

The chain joins TRBV30 to TRBJ2-5; 7 bases map to TRBD2. Germline loops: CDR1 GTSNPN, CDR2 SVGIG (reference sequence). This CDR3 has 14 residues. J gave up 2 bases and V 3 bases, and 6 bases lay outside the gene matches. The CDR3: CAWRVPGGQETQYF. CDR3 coding DNA: TGTGCCTGGAGGGTCCCGGGAGGACAAGAGACCCAGTACTTC.

The J gene is TRBJ1-1, the V gene TRBV6-6, with 7 bases matching TRBD1. The CDR3 runs to 16 residues. The junction had 15 bases not matched to a gene; V was cut back by 5 bases and J by 6 bases. Germline loops: CDR1 MNHNY, CDR2 SVGAGI (reference sequence). CDR3 in DNA: TGTGCCAGCAGTCGACAGGGCGAAGCCCGAAGCGCTGAAGCTTTCTTT. Its translation: CASSRQGEARSAEAFF.

The chain recombines TRBV3-1 (or the pseudogene TRBV3-2) with TRBJ2-3; perhaps TRBD2 as D (7 bases). This CDR3 is 13 amino acids long. V lost 7 bases and J 7 bases, leaving 15 bases between the germline ends. The V gene's germline CDR1 is LGHDT and CDR2 YNNKEL (reference sequence). CDR3 protein: CASTRGAGHTQYF. The CDR3 DNA sequence: TGTGCCAGCACCCGGGGGGCGGGCCATACGCAGTATTTT.

The chain carries TRBV27 and TRBJ2-5; D unclear. Germline V gives CDR1 MNHEY, CDR2 SMNVEV (reference sequence). The CDR3 length is 12 residues. V was pared by 0 bases and J by 5 bases, with 4 bases between. CDR3 coding DNA: TGTGCCAGCAGTTTATCGGGCGAGACCCAGTACTTC. It specifies CASSLSGETQYF.

The CDR3 DNA reads as TGTGCCAGCAGCTTGACAGGGACAGGGGGTGGACAGCCCCAGCATTTT. This sequence encodes CASSLTGTGGGQPQHF. The chain is built from TRBV5-6 and TRBJ1-5, with TRBD1 identical over 11 bases. V lost 1 base, J lost 7 bases, and 7 bases stayed unmatched. Germline V CDR1 and CDR2: SGHDT, YYEEEE. The CDR3 has 16 residues.

This clone was seen once. The chain carries TRBV28 and TRBJ1-2; D possibly corresponds to TRBD1 (5 bases). Germline V lookup: CDR1 MDHEN, CDR2 SYDVKM. This CDR3 has 12 residues. V was trimmed by 8 bases and J by 2 bases, leaving 9 bases between them. This CDR3 is CASDSNNYGYTF. Here the CDR3 DNA reads TGTGCCAGCGACAGTAACAACTATGGCTACACCTTC.

V and J are TRBV20-1 and TRBJ2-1; 12 nucleotides match TRBD2. With 3 bases clipped from V and 3 bases from J, the junction kept 6 bases outside the gene matches. CDR3 length: 16 residues. In germline, CDR1 is DFQATT, CDR2 SNEGSKA (reference sequence). CDR3 sequence: CSASRLAGAFYNEQFF. The CDR3 DNA is TGCAGTGCTAGTCGACTAGCGGGGGCCTTCTACAATGAGCAGTTCTTC.

CDR3 nucleotides: TGTGCCAGCAGTGATGGGGGCACGAACACTGAAGCTTTCTTT. Translating gives CASSDGGTNTEAFF. J is TRBJ1-1 and V is TRBV6-1; perhaps TRBD1 as D (6 bases). Germline CDR1 is MNHNS and CDR2 is SASEGT. CDR3 length: 14 amino acids. V lost 3 bases and J 1 base, leaving 9 bases between the germline ends.

This chain uses TRBV29-1 with TRBJ2-5, with D tentatively TRBD1 (5 bases). This CDR3 is built from 12 residues. The germline V gene encodes CDR1 SQVTM and CDR2 ANQGSEA. Trimming took 8 bases from V and 4 from J, leaving 14 bases between them. The DNA of the CDR3 is TGCAGCTTTTTCAGGGTAGGAGAGACCCAGTACTTC. Its protein product is CSFFRVGETQYF.

This clone was found once. DNA of the CDR3: TGTGCCAGCAGCGTCGGGGTAAGGGCCTACTATGGCTACACCTTC. This translates into CASSVGVRAYYGYTF. The gene calls are TRBV2 and TRBJ1-2; no clear D gene. The length of the CDR3 is 15 residues. CDR1 is SNHLY and CDR2 is FYNNEI in the germline V gene. Trimming took off 6 bases at V and 3 bases at J, with 17 bases between the two ends.

This clone has more than one count but fewer than ten. The chain couples TRBV7-8 to TRBJ2-3; 7 bases line up with TRBD2. There are 14 residues in the CDR3. Germline CDR1 and CDR2: SGHVS and FQNEAQ. The V and J ends lost 5 bases and 2 bases, in that order; junction bases with no gene match: 4. CDR3 nucleotides: TGTGCCAGCAGCCCTCGACTAGCCACAGATACGCAGTATTTT. Its protein product is CASSPRLATDTQYF.

This clone was seen a single time. This chain uses TRBV5-5 with TRBJ1-1, with unresolved D. The CDR3 is 14 amino acids. V lost 4 bases and J 1 base, leaving 11 bases between the germline ends. CDR1 SGHKS and CDR2 YYEKEE come from the germline V gene (reference sequence). Here the CDR3 reads CASSTERRNTEAFF. CDR3 bases: TGTGCCAGCAGCACAGAACGGCGGAACACTGAAGCTTTCTTT.

This sequence joins TRBV27 and TRBJ2-1; 11 positions match TRBD1. CDR1 MNHEY and CDR2 SMNVEV come from the germline V gene (reference sequence). CDR3 length: 15 residues. V was pared by 3 bases and J by 8 bases, with 6 bases of the junction left unmatched. Here the CDR3 DNA reads TGTGCCAGCAGTTTCCCGGACAGGGGGCTCGATGAGCAGTTCTTC. The encoded protein is CASSFPDRGLDEQFF.

This chain joins TRBV6-6 and TRBJ1-1; 9 bases map to TRBD1. The length of the CDR3 is 14 residues. From germline, CDR1 is MNHNY and CDR2 SVGAGI (reference sequence). V lost 6 bases to trimming and J lost 6 bases; unmatched junction nucleotides: 8. For the CDR3, the DNA is TGTGCCAGCAGAACAGGACAGGGGAGCGCTGAAGCTTTCTTT. Protein: CASRTGQGSAEAFF.

The chain uses TRBV27 and TRBJ2-7; 8 bases are shared with TRBD2. CDR3 size: 14 residues. With 5 bases clipped from V and 3 bases from J, the junction kept 6 bases outside the gene matches. Germline V gene sequence: CDR1 MNHEY, CDR2 SMNVEV (reference sequence). The CDR3 nucleotides read TGTGCCAGCAGTCTGGGGCGGGGGGACTACGAGCAGTACTTC. It specifies CASSLGRGDYEQYF.

The V call is TRBV3-1 (or the pseudogene TRBV3-2), the J call TRBJ2-7; possible D gene TRBD1, 5 bases. This CDR3 comprises 14 residues. Germline lookup yields CDR1 LGHDT and CDR2 YNNKEL (reference sequence). The V gene lost 1 base and the J gene lost 3 bases, with 10 bases spanning the gap. This CDR3 is CASSQGAGIYEQYF. Here the CDR3 DNA reads TGTGCCAGCAGCCAAGGCGCAGGGATCTACGAGCAGTACTTC.

The rearrangement uses TRBV7-2 and TRBJ1-5, with 7 bases identical to TRBD1. Looked up from germline, CDR1 is SGHTA and CDR2 is FQGNSA. V was clipped by 6 bases and J by 5 bases; unmatched bases: 10. The CDR3 has 15 amino acids. The CDR3 region has the DNA TGTGCCAGCAGTACAGACAGGGTATTTTATCAGCCCCAGCATTTT. It specifies CASSTDRVFYQPQHF.

This sequence joins TRBV7-9 and TRBJ1-1; 9 bases map to TRBD1. CDR3 length: 14 residues. With 3 bases clipped from V and 2 bases from J, the junction kept 1 base outside the gene matches. The germline V gene has CDR1 SEHNR and CDR2 FQNEAQ (reference sequence). CDR3 coding DNA: TGTGCCAGCAGCTTGACAGGGGGAAACACTGAAGCTTTCTTT. As protein: CASSLTGGNTEAFF.

This clone was seen a single time. V and J are TRBV4-2 and TRBJ2-7, with 11 bases identical to TRBD2. This CDR3 is 15 amino acids long. Germline-derived CDR1 and CDR2 are LGHNA and YNFKEQ. J was trimmed by 5 bases and V by 4 bases; bases with no gene match: 7. CDR3 DNA sequence: TGTGCCAGCAGCCCTAGACTAGCGGGAAATAACGAGCAGTACTTC. The encoded protein is CASSPRLAGNNEQYF.

The chain joins TRBV5-6 to TRBJ1-1; D remains unclear. CDR1 is SGHDT and CDR2 is YYEEEE in the germline V gene. This CDR3 comprises 13 residues. V gave up 3 bases and J gave up 9 bases, with 15 bases separating them. The CDR3 is CASSSTMRKQAFF. CDR3 coding DNA: TGTGCCAGCAGCTCTACTATGCGCAAGCAAGCTTTCTTT.

V is TRBV29-1 and J is TRBJ1-1, with D hard to call. Germline V gives CDR1 SQVTM, CDR2 ANQGSEA. This CDR3 has 14 amino acids. V was trimmed by 6 bases and J by 2 bases, leaving 16 bases between them. The CDR3 region has the DNA TGCAGCGTGGGGAGGGAGAAAACAAACACTGAAGCTTTCTTT. This sequence encodes CSVGREKTNTEAFF.

CDR3 coding DNA: TGTGCCTGGAGTGGAGGATCGAGGGGCTACACCTTC. Translation: CAWSGGSRGYTF. The V call is TRBV30, the J call TRBJ1-2; unclear D gene. Germline V gene lookup returns CDR1 GTSNPN and CDR2 SVGIG (reference sequence). CDR3 size: 12 residues. V was cut by 1 base and J by 8 bases, with 11 bases left in between.

CDR3 coding DNA: TGTGCCAGCAGCTCCTATGGAGGGGAAGAGACCCAGTACTTC. This translates into CASSSYGGEETQYF. The gene calls are TRBV28 and TRBJ2-5; D is perhaps TRBD2 (6 bases). Trimming shortened V by 6 bases and J by 3 bases, and 14 bases separated the two germline ends. From germline, CDR1 is MDHEN and CDR2 SYDVKM. The CDR3 has 14 amino acids.

The V and J genes are TRBV27 and TRBJ1-2; TRBD1 matches at 7 bases. Germline CDR1 reads MNHEY; CDR2 reads SMNVEV (reference sequence). V lost 6 bases to trimming and J lost 4 bases; unmatched junction nucleotides: 11. This CDR3 comprises 15 residues. As DNA, the CDR3 is TGTGCCAGCAGAGGATCGACAGGGCGGTCCTATGGCTACACCTTC. Residues: CASRGSTGRSYGYTF.

The genes are TRBV7-9 and TRBJ2-7, with D possibly being TRBD1 (6 bases). The CDR3 consists of 13 residues. Trimming stripped 5 bases from V and 1 base from J, with 9 bases between. CDR1 is SEHNR and CDR2 is FQNEAQ in the germline V gene (reference sequence). The CDR3 sequence is CASSRTASYEQYF. The DNA of the CDR3 is TGTGCCAGCAGCCGGACAGCGTCCTACGAGCAGTACTTC.

J is TRBJ2-5 and V is TRBV7-3; the D is unclear. Germline-derived CDR1 and CDR2 are SGHTA and FQGTGA. The CDR3 has 14 residues. V dropped 5 bases and J dropped 1 base, with 11 bases sitting between them. The CDR3 region has the DNA TGTGCCAGCAGCCCCTCCCCCCCCCAAGAGACCCAGTACTTC. It is translated as CASSPSPPQETQYF.

This rearrangement joins TRBV24-1 to TRBJ2-1; weak D call: TRBD2 (6 bases). The germline V gene encodes CDR1 KGHDR and CDR2 SFDVKD. V lost 0 bases and J 7 bases, leaving 21 bases between the germline ends. The CDR3 runs 18 residues. CDR3 bases: TGTGCCACCAGTGATTTGGAGGCTAGCGAAGGGAGTAATAATGAGCAGTTCTTC. It is translated as CATSDLEASEGSNNEQFF.

The chain links TRBV9 to TRBJ1-1; weak D call: TRBD1 (6 bases). The germline gives CDR1 SGDLS, CDR2 YYNGEE. The CDR3 totals 14 residues. Trimming removed 4 bases from V and 1 base from J, with 11 bases in between. The CDR3 DNA sequence: TGTGCCAGCAGCCCCAGGACAGCGAACACTGAAGCTTTCTTT. Translated: CASSPRTANTEAFF.